This passage covers 17 T cell receptor beta chains from one sample sequenced in a study of shared clonotypes between healthy human individuals. Here immunoSEQ multiplex PCR was the method, and the copy in TCRdb shows in-frame clones only, minus some. Of 490,000 or so clones listed, around 80% are singletons. Sequencing used PBMCs. The receptors were sampled from a woman between 35 and 50 years old in good health. Some clones in this sample may be carry-over from other donors' samples.

This clone has a handful of counts. Additional DNA sequences in this sample encode the identical CDR3. This rearrangement joins TRBV7-9 to TRBJ2-5, with 7 positions matching TRBD1. The CDR3 has 12 residues. In germline, CDR1 is SEHNR, CDR2 FQNEAQ (reference sequence). Trimming removed 5 bases from V and 5 bases from J; junction bases left unmatched: 2. The CDR3 DNA follows: TGTGCCAGCAGCCCCAGGGGGGAGACCCAGTACTTC. As protein: CASSPRGETQYF.

The CDR3 DNA sequence: TGTGCCTGGATTGTACGGGGGTTCGACTATGGCTACACCTTC. Its protein product is CAWIVRGFDYGYTF. This chain uses TRBV30 with TRBJ1-2; tentative D call: TRBD1 (5 bases). V lost 4 bases and J 3 bases, leaving 15 bases between the germline ends. This CDR3 has 14 residues. Germline V lookup: CDR1 GTSNPN, CDR2 SVGIG (reference sequence).

The rearrangement uses TRBV7-8 and TRBJ2-7; D unresolved. The ends were cut back, 1 base at V and 3 bases at J, with 10 bases in the middle. From germline, CDR1 is SGHVS and CDR2 FQNEAQ. This CDR3 spans 14 amino acids. The CDR3 bases are TGTGCCAGCAGCTTAGTTGGGCCTAGCTACGAGCAGTACTTC. Protein sequence: CASSLVGPSYEQYF.

This clone was detected ten times or more. The sample holds other DNA sequences that translate to the same CDR3. V and J are TRBV11-2 and TRBJ2-3, with 7 bases fitting TRBD1. Germline V gene data show CDR1 as SGHAT and CDR2 as FQNNGV. The trim removed 0 bases at V and 6 bases at J, leaving 3 bases unmatched. This CDR3 is 14 amino acids long. CDR3 bases: TGTGCCAGCAGCTTAGAAAGGGGGCAGGATACGCAGTATTTT. Protein product: CASSLERGQDTQYF.

The rearrangement uses TRBV28 and TRBJ2-5; D remains unclear. With 3 bases removed from V and 5 bases from J, the gap between germline ends came to 4 bases. The CDR3 consists of 11 residues. Germline V gives CDR1 MDHEN, CDR2 SYDVKM. The CDR3, as DNA: TGTGCCAGCAGTTTCACGGAGACCCAGTACTTC. Encoded protein: CASSFTETQYF.

This clone was recorded only once. J is TRBJ1-2 and V is TRBV18; TRBD1 matches 7 bases. V lost 1 base, J lost 8 bases, and 13 bases stayed unmatched. The CDR3 length is 16 residues. Looked up from germline, CDR1 is KGHSH and CDR2 is LQKENI. The CDR3 coding sequence is TGTGCCAGCTCACCACTAAGCCGCCGGGACAGTGGCGGCTACACCTTC. Its protein is CASSPLSRRDSGGYTF.

The genes are TRBV6-1 and TRBJ1-5, with a tentative D call TRBD1 (6 bases). This CDR3 is built from 16 residues. V lost 1 base and J lost 1, with 11 bases in between. Germline-derived CDR1 and CDR2 are MNHNS and SASEGT. DNA for the CDR3: TGTGCCAGCAGTGAAGTTACAGGGTTGAGCAATCAGCCCCAGCATTTT. It encodes CASSEVTGLSNQPQHF.

The rearrangement uses TRBV9 and TRBJ2-5; D unresolved. Trimming removed 3 bases at V and 0 bases at J, with 15 bases between. In germline, CDR1 is SGDLS, CDR2 YYNGEE. CDR3 length: 16 residues. CDR3 DNA: TGTGCCAGCAGCGGCGCTGGTGGGATGTACCAAGAGACCCAGTACTTC. It encodes CASSGAGGMYQETQYF. Full variable domain (missing parts from reference TRBV9 and TRBJ2-5): DSGVTQTPKHLITATGQRVTLRCSPRSGDLSVYWYQQSLDQGLQFLIQYYNGEERAKGNILERFSAQQFPDLHSELNLSSLELGDSALYFCASSGAGGMYQETQYFGPGTRLLVL.

J is TRBJ2-1 and V is TRBV4-3; possibly TRBD2 for D (5 bases). Trimming pared 0 bases from V and 0 bases from J, leaving 9 bases between. The CDR3 extends over 16 amino acids. Germline V lookup: CDR1 LGHNA, CDR2 YSLEER. Written as DNA, the CDR3 is TGCGCCAGCAGCCAAGATGATCGGGGCTCCTACAATGAGCAGTTCTTC. This translates into CASSQDDRGSYNEQFF.

The rearrangement links TRBV21-1 to TRBJ2-1; the D call TRBD2 from the table was never checked on the DNA. TRBV21-1 is a recognized pseudogene. CDR3 size: 16 residues. This chain's CDR3 is CASSAPSGGPYNEQFF. The CDR3 DNA follows: TGTGCCAGCAGCGCCCCCTCGGGGGGGCCCTACAATGAGCAGTTCTTC.

This chain connects TRBV11-2 to TRBJ2-3, with a weak D call TRBD2 (6 bases). The CDR3 has 15 amino acids. Trimming cost V 1 base and J 2 bases, with 10 bases left between them. Germline V CDR1 and CDR2: SGHAT, FQNNGV. CDR3 coding DNA: TGTGCCAGCAGCTTAGGGACTACTCACACAGATACGCAGTATTTT. Protein product: CASSLGTTHTDTQYF. The full variable domain, completed using reference TRBV11-2 and TRBJ2-3, is EAGVAQSPRYKIIEKRQSVAFWCNPISGHATLYWYQQILGQGPKLLIQFQNNGVVDDSQLPKDRFSAERLKGVDSTLKIQPAKLEDSAVYLCASSLGTTHTDTQYFGPGTRLTVL.

A note on this clone: It may be a read error: a sequence one base away is much more abundant. Other DNA sequences in this sample translate to the same CDR3. The chain has TRBV30 and TRBJ1-1; D possibly corresponds to TRBD1 (6 bases). Germline assignment: CDR1 GTSNPN and CDR2 SVGIG (reference sequence). The CDR3 length is 12 residues. This CDR3 is CAWGGGRSEAFF. The DNA for the CDR3 is TGTGCCTGGGGCGGGGGGCGGTCTGAGGCTTTCTTT. Complete variable domain (other parts from reference TRBV30 and TRBJ1-1): SQTIHQWPATLVQPVGSPLSLECTVEGTSNPNLYWYRQAAGRGLQLLFYSVGIGQISSEVPQNLSASRPQDRQFILSSKKLLLSDSGFYLCAWGGGRSEAFFGQGTRLTVV.

This clone appeared a single time. This chain joins TRBV5-6 and TRBJ1-1; D might be TRBD1 (6 bases). Germline values: CDR1 SGHDT, CDR2 YYEEEE. The CDR3 extends over 13 amino acids. Trimming left V 2 bases short and J 4 bases short, with 9 bases between. CDR3 in amino acids: CASSLQGFTEAFF. The CDR3 DNA sequence: TGTGCCAGCAGCTTACAGGGTTTCACTGAAGCTTTCTTT.

The CDR3 loop is CASSLVGLGPSGTQETQYF. CDR3 in DNA: TGTGCCAGCAGCTTAGTTGGTTTGGGTCCTAGCGGTACACAAGAGACCCAGTACTTC. This chain uses TRBV7-2 with TRBJ2-5; 7 bases agree with TRBD2. The germline CDR1 and CDR2 sequences are SGHTA and FQGNSA. Unmatched junction bases numbered 16, after V lost 1 base and J lost 2 bases. There are 19 residues in the CDR3.

V gene TRBV28 combines with J gene TRBJ1-5; the D gene is possibly TRBD1 (5 bases). The CDR3 has 15 amino acids. V lost 4 bases, J lost 2 bases, and 12 bases lay in between. Germline-derived CDR1 and CDR2 are MDHEN and SYDVKM. The CDR3 sequence is CASSSSGFGNQPQHF. CDR3 DNA: TGTGCCAGCAGTTCCTCAGGGTTCGGCAATCAGCCCCAGCATTTT.

The chain joins TRBV6-1 to TRBJ1-5, with 9 positions matching TRBD1. Trimming at V came to 4 bases and at J to 6 bases, leaving 4 bases not matched to a gene. CDR1 is MNHNS, CDR2 SASEGT, per germline. The CDR3 totals 14 residues. The CDR3 nucleotides read TGTGCCAGCAGTGCGGGACAGGGCTTTCAGCCCCAGCATTTT. Its protein is CASSAGQGFQPQHF.

This clone occurred a few times. This sequence joins TRBV29-1 and TRBJ1-1; possibly TRBD1 for D (6 bases). V gave up 3 bases and J gave up 3 bases, with 20 bases separating them. Per the germline V gene, CDR1 is SQVTM and CDR2 is ANQGSEA. The CDR3 runs to 16 residues. The CDR3 nucleotides read TGCAGCGTTGAGACGTTATACAGGGAACGCGACACTGAAGCTTTCTTT. Translating gives CSVETLYRERDTEAFF.